This TCR beta chain was retrieved from a study of blood T cell repertoires in COVID-19. About the research overall: PBMCs, B-cell-depleted T cells, or T cells were the source of the cDNA or gDNA that made up the material.

This table comes from immunoSEQ multiplex PCR, and its TCRdb copy is limited to in-frame clones, with some not included. The sample carries 20,000 to 30,000 clones, 89% recorded once. V lost 2 bases to trimming and J lost 7 bases, with 12 bases between them. CDR3 length: 14 residues. Germline-derived CDR1 and CDR2 are SGHTA and FQGNSA. The rearrangement joins TRBV7-2 to TRBJ2-1; D is possibly TRBD1 (5 bases). The clonotype was recovered from a human donor in a cohort sampled during active COVID-19. The sequencing input was peripheral blood. The CDR3 here is CASSLTGELNEQFF. The CDR3, as DNA: TGTGCCAGCAGCTTAACAGGAGAGTTAAATGAGCAGTTCTTC.